This T cell receptor beta chain was sequenced for a study of blood T cell repertoires in COVID-19 (dated by TCRdb to 2020 to 2021). Turning to the overall study: Samples from collaborators originated in the United States, Italy and Spain and spanned both the acute and convalescent phases of COVID-19. Where HLA class I and class II types were available, the types were taken from metadata supplied by the sample provider, not from assay-based typing. The prospective study material was composed of cDNA or gDNA derived from T cells, B-cell-depleted T cells, or PBMCs. A de-identified subject ID, COVID-19 status, age in years and sex were almost always included in the sample metadata. The repertoires were made available in a free public database intended to serve as a resource for research on the immune response to SARS-CoV-2. Deeply sampled blood TCRbeta repertoires from subjects exposed to, actively infected with, or recovered from COVID-19 were included in the dataset. The samples were drawn from the first 160 participants of the ongoing ImmuneRACE study and from some 1,300 subjects provided by 6 global collaborators.

General study outcomes and caveats: How much clinical and demographic metadata was included differed by source and by participant, and the metadata was provided uncurated.

The CDR1 and CDR2 encoded by the germline V gene (reference sequence) are SGHAT and FQDESV. V is cut by 2 bases and J by 5 bases, and the space between the germline ends is 7 bases. CDR3 length: 12 amino acids, cysteine to phenylalanine. Of all the DNA, just the CDR3 is kept, 36 bases in frame from base 1. The immunoSEQ Assay, a bias-controlled multiplex PCR, was used to amplify TCRbeta CDR3 regions from genomic DNA. Per the original workflow: Nucleated cell counts per sample were estimated from amplification of reference gene primers within the assay. To quantify the absolute abundance of each unique TCRbeta CDR3 rearrangement, sequence reads were collapsed and filtered. For each sample, productive Simpson clonality was calculated as the square root of Simpson's diversity index across productive rearrangements. TCRdb took over this immuneACCESS table, retaining in-frame rearrangements with V and J assigned. Such tables are incomplete; in checked studies, under half of the missing clones stem from an unresolved V gene, and the remainder is unexplained. For V, J and clone size, that table is used; D and trimming come from the DNA. The sample contains around 300,000 clones, 90% of them found a single time. The ten largest make up about 1% of the sample.

Comments on this clone: Its recognized antigen is unknown. No base-level quality is on record; no much larger clone is a single base apart.

In Seattle, one collaborating source enrolled patients while the infection was active and tracked those patients longitudinally over the course of disease. Collaborating institutions collected whole blood in K2EDTA tubes following their own protocols. Collaborator samples were shipped for TCRbeta analysis as frozen whole blood, isolated PBMCs, or DNA extracted from either sample type. The source is a woman aged 35 to 49 with COVID-19, enrolled during active disease. The sample was peripheral blood. This chain is built from TRBV11-1 and TRBJ2-7; the D gene remains uncertain. The nucleotides read TGTGCCAGCAGCTTAACCCCGGACGAGCAGTACTTC. This sequence encodes CASSLTPDEQYF.